This is a list of T cell receptor beta chains from one sample in a study of cytomegalovirus exposure and HLA in healthy donors. The assay was immunoSEQ multiplex PCR, and TCRdb's table has in-frame clones only and misses some. The repertoire shows around 150,000 clones; the top ten hold approximately 2.4%. Sequenced: PBMCs. These receptors originate from a man aged 40-49 years in good health and CMV-seronegative. Each CDR3 is given with its conserved first and last residue.

CDR3	V	J
CASSSGLYTGELFF	TRBV7-2	TRBJ2-2
CASSESEMRSEQYF	TRBV25-1	TRBJ2-7
CASSPASSAGAGETQYF	TRBV7-3	TRBJ2-5
CASSPGSSYNEQFF	TRBV6-5	TRBJ2-1
CASIKDRAHHF	TRBV6-5	TRBJ2-7
CASSLDRFIGYTF	TRBV5-6	TRBJ1-2
CAISRDGRDQPQHF	TRBV10-3	TRBJ1-5
CASSIDRGKTPLHF	TRBV19	TRBJ1-6
CASSRQGRWGYTF	TRBV28	TRBJ1-2
CASSPRQRNTEAFF	TRBV5-1	TRBJ1-1
CAISPDRGRTGAFF	TRBV6-1	TRBJ1-1
CASREGGLSNQPQHF	TRBV2	TRBJ1-5
CASNLWGGGDEKLFF	TRBV6-1	TRBJ1-4
CASSLGPTSGGDEQFF	TRBV7-2	TRBJ2-1
CASSQASLAGEGNIQYF	TRBV4-2	TRBJ2-4
CASSPAGLSTEAFF	TRBV18	TRBJ1-1
CASSSPGEVAGGLADTQYF	TRBV13	TRBJ2-3
CASSLMGQTNTEAFF	TRBV7-3	TRBJ1-1
CASGDAGTNEKLFF	TRBV10-2	TRBJ1-4
CASSTGQGVYEQYF	TRBV9	TRBJ2-7
CASRRESSYNEQFF	TRBV19	TRBJ2-1
CASTGGGYEQYF	TRBV6-1	TRBJ2-7
CAIRRGTSGGAWETQYF	TRBV10-3	TRBJ2-5
CASSIDSGTDTQYF	TRBV19	TRBJ2-3
CASSQDSFGSYEQYF	TRBV14	TRBJ2-7
CASSPLPSYEQYF	TRBV18	TRBJ2-7
CASSPGQGAWGYTF	TRBV6-5	TRBJ1-2
CASSHRGGAGETQYF	TRBV11-2	TRBJ2-5
CASSLSNSVSGNTIYF	TRBV11-2	TRBJ1-3
CATSRAGDATDTQYF	TRBV15	TRBJ2-3
CASRWGGSEAFF	TRBV5-6	TRBJ1-1
CASSTGLAGVSYEQYF	TRBV7-2	.
CASSLGQGGAEAFF	TRBV5-1	TRBJ1-1
CASSSPGQKIPYEQYF	TRBV27	TRBJ2-7
CASSSPGDEQFF	TRBV6-5	TRBJ2-1
CAISGVSGGRQETQYF	TRBV10-3	TRBJ2-5
CASSQEGQGGTGELFF	TRBV4-1	TRBJ2-2
CASSPWDRSYSYEQYF	TRBV9	TRBJ2-7
CSVATGYEQYF	TRBV29-1	TRBJ2-7
CASSQDRGSGNEKLFF	TRBV4-3	TRBJ1-4
CASSLIQGETEAFF	TRBV7-2	TRBJ1-1
CASTKGGGTFTGELFF	TRBV11-2	TRBJ2-2
CASSVGSTDTQYF	TRBV2	TRBJ2-3
CASSFGNNEQFF	TRBV5-1	TRBJ2-1
CASSQPSGQGNSPLHF	TRBV4-1	TRBJ1-6
CASSYQGAANEKLFF	TRBV6-5	TRBJ1-4
CASSIDPAYEQYF	TRBV19	TRBJ2-7
CASSPIGGGSKNIQYF	TRBV5-6	TRBJ2-4
CASSPKGYSNQPQHF	TRBV7-8	TRBJ1-5
CASSAGQGVGQPQHF	TRBV5-1	TRBJ1-5
CASSTPGQGVYGYTF	TRBV6-5	TRBJ1-2
CASSPIPGTGGSYAYEQYF	TRBV7-2	TRBJ2-7
CASSLMPSGGTEQFF	TRBV7-3	TRBJ2-1
CASSLGGQFGFGANVLTF	TRBV7-9	TRBJ2-6
CASSPFRETQYF	TRBV14	TRBJ2-5